This T cell receptor (beta chain) appears in the sequencing data of a study of blood T cell repertoires in COVID-19. As for the study in general: PBMCs, B-cell-depleted T cells, or T cells were the source of the cDNA or gDNA that made up the material.

The table came from immunoSEQ multiplex PCR; TCRdb's copy has only in-frame clones and leaves some out. The sample includes 200,000 to 250,000 clones, roughly 89% of them seen just once. With V trimmed by 10 bases and J by 4 bases, 5 bases remained unmatched. In germline, CDR1 is MNHEY, CDR2 SVGAGI. The CDR3 loop spans 14 amino acids. This sequence was found in a man under 40 who had been exposed to COVID-19. Input material: PBMCs or T cells enriched from blood (not recorded which). This rearrangement joins TRBV6-5 to TRBJ2-2; 11 bases line up with TRBD1. The CDR3 sequence is CANMGQGGTGELFF. CDR3 nucleotide sequence: TGTGCCAACATGGGACAGGGGGGCACCGGGGAGCTGTTTTTT.